This TCR beta chain was profiled in a study of cytomegalovirus exposure and HLA in healthy donors. Study summary: The same platform as the 650 to 700 first-cohort repertoires was used for the 100 to 150 validation repertoires, a later analysis reported.

A remark on this clone: Its cognate antigen is unknown.

Some clones are missing from TCRdb's copy, which holds only in-frame ones; the method was immunoSEQ multiplex PCR. The sample contains 100,000 to 120,000 clones, 88% of which appear only once. Overall study findings and caveats: CMV antigen specificity was confirmed in vitro for three CMV-associated chains.

Specimen: PBMCs. The sequence was collected from a woman aged 30 to 39 in good health and CMV-seropositive.

CDR3 coding DNA: TGTGCCAGCAGCGCACTAGCGGGGGGGCTAAACACCGGGGAGCTGTTTTTT. It specifies CASSALAGGLNTGELFF. This chain connects TRBV9 to TRBJ2-2; the match to TRBD2 covers 13 bases. Germline CDR1 reads SGDLS; CDR2 reads YYNGEE. The CDR3 loop spans 17 amino acids. Unmatched junction bases numbered 4, after V lost 3 bases and J lost 2 bases. The full variable domain, rest sourced from reference TRBV9 and TRBJ2-2, is DSGVTQTPKHLITATGQRVTLRCSPRSGDLSVYWYQQSLDQGLQFLIQYYNGEERAKGNILERFSAQQFPDLHSELNLSSLELGDSALYFCASSALAGGLNTGELFFGEGSRLTVL.